This record looks at one TCR beta chain sequence and its context. This entry is derived from a study of blood T cell repertoires in COVID-19. Study at large: T cells, B-cell-depleted T cells, or PBMCs supplied cDNA or gDNA.

Per the authors' pipeline: Estimation of nucleated cell counts relied on the amplification of reference gene primers. The data were produced by immunoSEQ multiplex PCR, yet TCRdb's version contains in-frame clones alone and is incomplete. Clone size and V and J calls were adopted from that table, with D and trimming inferred from the DNA. The repertoire holds some 90,000 clones, with approximately 81% as singletons. The V gene's germline CDR1 is SNHLY and CDR2 FYNNEI. The junction had 6 bases not matched to a gene; V was cut back by 4 bases and J by 6 bases. The CDR3 runs to 13 residues. J is TRBJ2-7 and V is TRBV2, with TRBD2 matching 7 bases. What was sequenced was peripheral blood. The clonotype comes from a man aged 55 to 70 with acute or convalescent COVID-19. The CDR3: CASSVTREGEQYF. CDR3 DNA: TGTGCCAGCAGTGTAACCAGGGAGGGCGAGCAGTACTTC.